The source of this TCR beta chain is a study of T cell repertoires in cytomegalovirus infection. This clonotype was counted ten times or more. The ends were cut back, 8 bases at V and 4 bases at J, with 18 bases in the middle. The CDR3 is made up of 15 amino acids. Each CDR3 protein gets one entry after TCRdb re-called the reads with MiXCR. The sample consists of around 530,000 distinct CDR3 sequences, approximately 16% of them appearing once. The rearrangement joins TRBV12-3 or TRBV12-4 to TRBJ1-5, with D possibly TRBD1 on 6 matching bases. Source material: CD8+ T cells from PBMCs. The receptor was isolated from a human donor in good health (CMV status not recorded). Some clones in this sample may be carry-over from other donors' samples. The CDR3 loop reads CASSRDGGRNQPQHF. CDR3 nucleotides: TGTGCCAGCTCGAGGGATGGGGGGCGGAATCAGCCCCAGCATTTT.